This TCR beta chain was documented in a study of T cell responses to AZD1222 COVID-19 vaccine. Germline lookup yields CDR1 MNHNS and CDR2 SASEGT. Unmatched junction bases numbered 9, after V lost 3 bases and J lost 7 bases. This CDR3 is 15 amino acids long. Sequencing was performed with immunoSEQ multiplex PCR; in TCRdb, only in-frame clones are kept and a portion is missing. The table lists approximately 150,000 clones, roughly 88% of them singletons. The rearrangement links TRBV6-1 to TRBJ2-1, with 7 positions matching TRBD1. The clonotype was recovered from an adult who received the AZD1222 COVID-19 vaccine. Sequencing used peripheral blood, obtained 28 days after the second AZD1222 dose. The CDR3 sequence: CASSESFRRGNEQFF. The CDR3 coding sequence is TGTGCCAGCAGTGAGTCCTTTCGCAGGGGGAATGAGCAGTTCTTC.